Sequencing of this TCR beta chain was carried out in a study of T-cell reconstitution after alpha-beta-depleted transplantation in children (dated by TCRdb to the mid-2010s). A note on the overall study: Using TCR repertoire profiling, the study quantitatively followed how T-cell immune reconstitution unfolded in children after TCRalphabeta/CD19-depleted allogeneic hematopoietic cell transplantation.

CDR1 and CDR2 (LGHDT, YNNKEL) derive from the germline V gene (reference sequence). The CDR3 covers 15 residues, taking in both the cysteine and the phenylalanine. Just CDR3 DNA is preserved here, 45 bases in frame from base 1. The germline ends are 15 bases apart after V is trimmed by 4 bases and J by 2 bases. This clonotype was detected a few times. The antigen this receptor binds is unknown. It has no much larger one-base neighbor in the sample; base qualities were not kept. The library was made by PCR. TCRdb names Illumina HiSeq 2500 as the instrument used. TCR library preparation used molecular barcoding, with unique molecular identifiers applied to normalize quantification of the TCRbeta repertoire. In-frame beta chains were kept once TCRdb had trimmed the public reads at Q25 with fastp and called clones with MiXCR. Each entry merges the rows of one CDR3 protein and shows their most common DNA and genes. Across this sample there are about 540,000 distinct CDR3 sequences, with about a sixth seen only once. The ten biggest clones cover 2.5% to 3.5% of the sample.

The sequencing here drew on PBMCs from the stem cell graft donor, taken from the stem cell graft. The clonotype comes from a human donor who donated a stem cell graft to a child with acute lymphoblastic leukemia. The V and J segments used are TRBV3-1 and TRBJ2-7, and TRBD2 may be the D gene, going by 6 matching bases. For the CDR3, the sequence is CASSPTLAAPYEQYF. The DNA sequence follows: TGTGCCAGCAGCCCTACCTTAGCGGCCCCCTACGAGCAGTACTTC.